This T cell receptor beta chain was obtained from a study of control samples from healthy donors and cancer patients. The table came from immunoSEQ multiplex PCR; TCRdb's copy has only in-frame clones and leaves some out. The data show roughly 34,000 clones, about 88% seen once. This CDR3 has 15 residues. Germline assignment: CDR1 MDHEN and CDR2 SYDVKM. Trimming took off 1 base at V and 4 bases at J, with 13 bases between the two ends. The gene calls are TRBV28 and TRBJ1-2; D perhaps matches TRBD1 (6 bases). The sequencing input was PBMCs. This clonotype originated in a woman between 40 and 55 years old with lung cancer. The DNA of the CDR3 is TGTGCCAGCAGTTTATCCGGGGGCGGAAGCTATGGCTACACCTTC. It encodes CASSLSGGGSYGYTF.